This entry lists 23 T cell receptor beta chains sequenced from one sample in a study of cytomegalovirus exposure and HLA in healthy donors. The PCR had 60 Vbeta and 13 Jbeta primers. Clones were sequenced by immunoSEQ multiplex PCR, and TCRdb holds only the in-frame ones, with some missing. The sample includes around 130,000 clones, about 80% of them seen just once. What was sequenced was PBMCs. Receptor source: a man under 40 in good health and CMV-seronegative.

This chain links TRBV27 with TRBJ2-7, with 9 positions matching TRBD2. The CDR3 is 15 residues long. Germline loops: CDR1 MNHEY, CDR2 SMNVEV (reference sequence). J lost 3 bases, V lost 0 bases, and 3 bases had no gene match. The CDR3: CASSLSGGGDYEQYF. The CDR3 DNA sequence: TGTGCCAGCAGTTTATCGGGCGGGGGGGACTACGAGCAGTACTTC.

The CDR3 sequence: CASSATGTGELFF. In DNA form, the CDR3 reads TGTGCCAGCAGCGCGACCGGGACAGGGGAGCTGTTTTTT. This rearrangement joins TRBV7-9 to TRBJ2-2; TRBD1 might be the D (6 bases). Trimming removed 5 bases from V and 8 bases from J, with 12 bases in between. The CDR3 contains 13 residues. Germline V CDR1 and CDR2: SEHNR, FQNEAQ (reference sequence).

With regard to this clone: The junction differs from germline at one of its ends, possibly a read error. In nucleotides, the CDR3 is TGTGCCATCAGAAACAGATCTAATCAGCCCCAGAATTTT. It codes for CAIRNRSNQPQNF. J is TRBJ1-5 and V is TRBV10-3; D unresolved. This CDR3 region has 13 residues. Germline V gene lookup returns CDR1 ENHRY and CDR2 SYGVKD.

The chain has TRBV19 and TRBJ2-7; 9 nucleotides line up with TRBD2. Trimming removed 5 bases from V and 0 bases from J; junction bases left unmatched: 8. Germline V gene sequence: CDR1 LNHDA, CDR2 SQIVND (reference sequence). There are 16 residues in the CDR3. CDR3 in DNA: TGTGCCAGTAGTCCCCGGACTAGCGCCGTCTCCTACGAGCAGTACTTC. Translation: CASSPRTSAVSYEQYF.

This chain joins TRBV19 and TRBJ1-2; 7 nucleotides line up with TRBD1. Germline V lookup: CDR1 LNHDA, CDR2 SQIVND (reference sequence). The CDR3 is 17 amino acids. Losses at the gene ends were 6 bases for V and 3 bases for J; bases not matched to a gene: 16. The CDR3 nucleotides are TGTGCCAGTAGATCCTCAATACAGGGGAGGACGGACTATGGCTACACCTTC. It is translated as CASRSSIQGRTDYGYTF.

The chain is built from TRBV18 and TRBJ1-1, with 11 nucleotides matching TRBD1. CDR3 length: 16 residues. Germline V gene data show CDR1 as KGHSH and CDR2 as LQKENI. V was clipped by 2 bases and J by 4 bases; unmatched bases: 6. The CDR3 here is CASSPSPGTGGTEAFF. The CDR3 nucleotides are TGTGCCAGCTCACCAAGTCCCGGGACAGGGGGCACTGAAGCTTTCTTT.

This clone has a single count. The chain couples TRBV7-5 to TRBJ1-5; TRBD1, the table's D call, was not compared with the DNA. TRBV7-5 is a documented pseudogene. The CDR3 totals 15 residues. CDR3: CARSSEGQINQPQHF. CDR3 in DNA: TGTGCCAGAAGCTCCGAGGGACAGATCAATCAGCCCCAGCATTTT.

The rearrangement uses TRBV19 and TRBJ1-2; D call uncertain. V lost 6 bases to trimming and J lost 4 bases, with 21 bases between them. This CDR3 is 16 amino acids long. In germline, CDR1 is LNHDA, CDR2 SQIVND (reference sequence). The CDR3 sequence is CASRSERVQWSYGYTF. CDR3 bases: TGTGCCAGTAGATCCGAGAGGGTCCAGTGGAGCTATGGCTACACCTTC.

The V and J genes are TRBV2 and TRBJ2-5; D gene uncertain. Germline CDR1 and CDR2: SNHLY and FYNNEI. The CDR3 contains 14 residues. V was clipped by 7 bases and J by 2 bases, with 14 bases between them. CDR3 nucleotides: TGTGCCAGCACCACCACATCGATTCAAGAGACCCAGTACTTC. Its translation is CASTTTSIQETQYF.

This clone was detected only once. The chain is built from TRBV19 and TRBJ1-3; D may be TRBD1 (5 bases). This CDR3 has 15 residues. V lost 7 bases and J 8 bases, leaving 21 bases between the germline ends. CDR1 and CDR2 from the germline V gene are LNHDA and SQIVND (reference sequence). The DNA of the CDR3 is TGTGCCAGTACCCCTGGGGGGGTTTCTGTGTACACCATATATTTT. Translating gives CASTPGGVSVYTIYF.

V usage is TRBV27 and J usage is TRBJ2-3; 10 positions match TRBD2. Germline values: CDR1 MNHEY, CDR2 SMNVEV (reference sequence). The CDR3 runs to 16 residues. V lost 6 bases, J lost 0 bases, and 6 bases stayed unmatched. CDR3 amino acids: CASRQRTSGSTDTQYF. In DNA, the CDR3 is TGTGCCAGCAGACAGAGGACTAGCGGCAGCACAGATACGCAGTATTTT.

The CDR3 DNA is TGTGCCAGCAGCTTCTCCCTAGCGGGAGCTGGCGAGCAGTACTTC. Protein sequence: CASSFSLAGAGEQYF. The V and J genes are TRBV11-3 and TRBJ2-7, with TRBD2 matching over 10 bases. The germline V gene encodes CDR1 SGHNT and CDR2 YENEEA. The J segment lost 6 bases and the V segment lost 3 bases, leaving 8 bases of the junction unmatched. The CDR3 has 15 residues. The full variable domain, completed using reference TRBV11-3 and TRBJ2-7, is EAGVVQSPRYKIIEKKQPVAFWCNPISGHNTLYWYLQNLGQGPELLIRYENEEAVDDSQLPKDRFSAERLKGVDSTLKIQPAELGDSAVYLCASSFSLAGAGEQYFGPGTRLTVT.

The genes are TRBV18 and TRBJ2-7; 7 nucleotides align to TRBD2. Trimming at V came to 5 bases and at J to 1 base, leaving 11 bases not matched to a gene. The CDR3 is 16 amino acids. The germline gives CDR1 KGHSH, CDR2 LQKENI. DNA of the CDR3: TGTGCCAGCTCAAAGGCGGGAGATTCAGGGTCCTACGAGCAGTACTTC. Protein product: CASSKAGDSGSYEQYF.

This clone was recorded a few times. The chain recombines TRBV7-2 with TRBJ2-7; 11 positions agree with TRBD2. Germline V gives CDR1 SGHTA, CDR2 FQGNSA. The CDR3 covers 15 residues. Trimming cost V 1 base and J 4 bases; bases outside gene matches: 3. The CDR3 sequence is CASSLVTSGEYEQYF. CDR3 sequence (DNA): TGTGCCAGCAGCTTAGTGACTAGCGGGGAGTACGAGCAGTACTTC.

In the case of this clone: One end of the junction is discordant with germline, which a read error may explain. The CDR3: CSSSYEDGELFF. CDR3 DNA sequence: TGTTCCAGCAGTTACGAGGACGGGGAGCTGTTTTTT. The chain is built from TRBV27 and TRBJ2-2; D is uncertain. The CDR3 is 12 amino acids. The V gene's germline CDR1 is MNHEY and CDR2 SMNVEV (reference sequence).

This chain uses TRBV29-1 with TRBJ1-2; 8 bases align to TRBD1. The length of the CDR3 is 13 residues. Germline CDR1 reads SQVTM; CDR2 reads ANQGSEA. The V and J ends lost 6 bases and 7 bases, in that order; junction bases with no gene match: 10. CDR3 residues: CSVVAGGAGGYTF. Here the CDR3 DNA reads TGCAGCGTGGTTGCAGGGGGCGCCGGTGGCTACACCTTC.

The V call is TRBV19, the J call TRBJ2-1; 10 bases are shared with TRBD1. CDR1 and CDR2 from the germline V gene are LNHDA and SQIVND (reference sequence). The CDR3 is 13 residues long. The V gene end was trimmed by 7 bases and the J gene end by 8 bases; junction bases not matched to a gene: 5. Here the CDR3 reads CASTGQGYDEQFF. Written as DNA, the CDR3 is TGTGCCAGTACGGGACAGGGGTACGATGAGCAGTTCTTC.

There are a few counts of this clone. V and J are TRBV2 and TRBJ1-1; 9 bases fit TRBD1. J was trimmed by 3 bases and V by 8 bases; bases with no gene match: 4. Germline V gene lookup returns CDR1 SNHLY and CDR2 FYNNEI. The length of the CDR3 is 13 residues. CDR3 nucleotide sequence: TGTGCCAGCCGACAGGGGGAGGACACTGAAGCTTTCTTT. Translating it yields CASRQGEDTEAFF.

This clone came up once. CDR3 in amino acids: CAISADTGELFF. The CDR3 coding sequence is TGTGCCATCAGTGCCGACACCGGGGAGCTGTTTTTT. V and J are TRBV10-3 and TRBJ2-2, with D unresolved. Germline V gene data show CDR1 as ENHRY and CDR2 as SYGVKD. There are 12 residues in the CDR3. The V gene lost 4 bases and the J gene lost 3 bases, with 3 bases spanning the gap.

CDR3 bases: TGTGCCAGCAGCCAACTGGGACAGATCTACAATGAGCAGTTCTTC. It encodes CASSQLGQIYNEQFF. The chain has TRBV14 and TRBJ2-1, with TRBD1 identical over 7 bases. Unmatched junction bases numbered 4, after V lost 2 bases and J lost 3 bases. CDR3 size: 15 residues. Germline CDR1 is SGHDN and CDR2 is FVKESK.

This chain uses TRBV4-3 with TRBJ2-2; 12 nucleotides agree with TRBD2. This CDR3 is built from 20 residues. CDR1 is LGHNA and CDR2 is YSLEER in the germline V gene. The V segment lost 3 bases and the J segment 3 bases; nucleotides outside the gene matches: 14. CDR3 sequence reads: CASSHPRRLAGARDTGELFF. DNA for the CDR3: TGCGCCAGCAGCCACCCCCGTCGACTAGCGGGAGCGAGGGACACCGGGGAGCTGTTTTTT.

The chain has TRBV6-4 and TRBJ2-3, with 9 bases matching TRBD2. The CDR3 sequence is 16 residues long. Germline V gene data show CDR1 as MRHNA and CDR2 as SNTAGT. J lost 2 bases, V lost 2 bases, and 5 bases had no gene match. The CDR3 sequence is CASSDEAGGPTDTQYF. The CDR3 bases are TGTGCCAGCAGTGACGAGGCGGGAGGGCCCACAGATACGCAGTATTTT.

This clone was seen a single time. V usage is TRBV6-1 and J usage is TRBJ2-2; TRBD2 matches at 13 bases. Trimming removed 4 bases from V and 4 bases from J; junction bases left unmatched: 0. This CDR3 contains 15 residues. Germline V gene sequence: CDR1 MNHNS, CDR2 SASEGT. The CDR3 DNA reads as TGTGCCAGCAGTGGGACTAGCGGGAGCACCGGGGAGCTGTTTTTT. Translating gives CASSGTSGSTGELFF.